This T cell receptor (beta chain) is from a study of cytomegalovirus exposure and HLA in healthy donors. Study-level results: It has been reported that TCR beta sequences accurately predicted the HLA-A and HLA-B alleles of most subjects.

The study ran its PCR with 60 Vbeta and 13 Jbeta primers. Only in-frame clones appear in the TCRdb table, and some are missing; sequencing was by immunoSEQ multiplex PCR. The sample records over 150,000 clones, roughly 84% being singletons. Regarding this clone: Its cognate antigen is unknown.

Trimming at V came to 0 bases and at J to 2 bases, leaving 4 bases not matched to a gene. The CDR3 runs to 16 residues. Germline V gene sequence: CDR1 SGHNT, CDR2 YYREEE (reference sequence). Input material: PBMCs. The chain is built from TRBV5-4 and TRBJ2-3, with 9 bases aligning to TRBD2. This receptor was obtained from a girl less than two years old in good health and CMV-seronegative. The CDR3 DNA follows: TGTGCCAGCAGCTTGGATTTAGCGGGGGTCACAGATACGCAGTATTTT. Translated: CASSLDLAGVTDTQYF.